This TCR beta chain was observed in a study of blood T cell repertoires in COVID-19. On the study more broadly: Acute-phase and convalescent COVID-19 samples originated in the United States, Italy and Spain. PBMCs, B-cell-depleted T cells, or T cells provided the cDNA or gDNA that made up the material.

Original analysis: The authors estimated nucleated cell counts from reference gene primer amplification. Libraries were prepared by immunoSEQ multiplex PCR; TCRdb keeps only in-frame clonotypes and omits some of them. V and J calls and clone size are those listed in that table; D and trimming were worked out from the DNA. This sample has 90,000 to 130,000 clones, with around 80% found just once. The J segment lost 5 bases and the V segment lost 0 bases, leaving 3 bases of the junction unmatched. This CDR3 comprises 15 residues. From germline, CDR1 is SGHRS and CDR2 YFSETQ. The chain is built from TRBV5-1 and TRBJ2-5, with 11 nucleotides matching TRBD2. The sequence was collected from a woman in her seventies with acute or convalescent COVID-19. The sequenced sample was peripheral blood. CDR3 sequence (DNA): TGCGCCAGCAGCTTGGATAGCGGGGGGGAGGAGACCCAGTACTTC. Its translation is CASSLDSGGEETQYF.